These T cell receptor beta chains were read from a single sample in a study of T cells in Graves' hyperthyroidism and ophthalmopathy. TCRdb independently ran MiXCR on the multiplex PCR reads; one entry per CDR3 protein. The sample includes roughly 530,000 distinct CDR3 sequences, approximately 17% seen only once; the top ten take 17%. What was sequenced was blood. These receptor sequences come from a woman under 30 with Graves' ophthalmopathy. The CDR3 runs from the conserved cysteine through the conserved F or W. Fields, in order: V gene, D gene, clone size, CDR3 length, J gene, CDR3 DNA, CDR3 protein. D genes are given only for firm matches. Not all rows give a size; the values are once, few, many and, for expanded clones, a class.

TRBV7-8	TRBD2	many	17	TRBJ2-7	TGTGCCAGCAGCTGGAGGGGCGGGAGGGCCGCTTCCTACGAGCAGTACTTC	CASSWRGGRAASYEQYF
TRBV11-2	TRBD1	NA	14	TRBJ1-5	TGTGCCAGTACCCCAGGGGGGGTCAATCAGCCCCAGCATTTT	CASTPGGVNQPQHF
TRBV11-1	NA	NA	17	TRBJ2-1	TGTGCCAGCAGCCCTATGACTGTTGCGGGTAATCGGAATGAGCAGTTCTTC	CASSPMTVAGNRNEQFF
TRBV11-2	TRBD1	many	15	TRBJ1-2	TGTGCCAGCAGCGACGGGACAGCTGATCATTATGGCTACACCTTC	CASSDGTADHYGYTF
TRBV28	TRBD1	NA	15	TRBJ2-5	TGTGCCAGCACTTTTTGGGACAGGGTAGAAGAGACCCAGTACTTC	CASTFWDRVEETQYF
TRBV20-1	NA	few	15	TRBJ2-1	TGCAGTGCCCCCGTTCGGGGGCCCCCCTACAATGAGCAGTTCTTC	CSAPVRGPPYNEQFF
TRBV27	TRBD1	NA	14	TRBJ2-7	TGTGCCAGCAGTCCCGGGACAGGGCATTGGGAGCAGTACTTC	CASSPGTGHWEQYF
TRBV20-1	NA	NA	11	TRBJ1-1	TGCAGTGCCAAACGTTGGACTGAAGCTTTCTTT	CSAKRWTEAFF
TRBV19	NA	few	14	TRBJ1-5	TGTGCCAGTAGTGAGGAATATAGCAATCAGCCCCAGCATTTT	CASSEEYSNQPQHF
TRBV6-1	NA	many	14	TRBJ2-7	TGTGCCAGCAGTCTGAAGGGGTGGGGCTACGAGCAGTACTTC	CASSLKGWGYEQYF
TRBV6-2/TRBV6-3	TRBD1	NA	11	TRBJ1-5	TGTGCCAGCAGCGACAGGGAGCCCCAGCATTTT	CASSDREPQHF
TRBV6-2/TRBV6-3	TRBD1	NA	17	TRBJ2-7	TGTGCCAGCAACCCAAGCCCCCCGGGACAGAGCTCCTACGAGCAGTACTTC	CASNPSPPGQSSYEQYF
TRBV2	TRBD2	many	16	TRBJ2-1	TGTGCCAGCAGTGAACTATCGGGACTAGCGGGAGACGAGCAGTTCTTC	CASSELSGLAGDEQFF
TRBV29-1	NA	NA	10	TRBJ2-1	TGCAGCGTGCGCGGCAATGAGCAGTTCTTC	CSVRGNEQFF
TRBV5-1	TRBD1	few	16	TRBJ2-3	TGCGCCAGCAGCGACCGGGACAGATTCTTGGGAGATACGCAGTATTTT	CASSDRDRFLGDTQYF
TRBV28	NA	many	15	TRBJ1-1	TGTGCCAGCAGTTTCGAGCCTACCTTGAACACTGAAGCTTTCTTT	CASSFEPTLNTEAFF
TRBV11-1	TRBD1	many	14	TRBJ2-3	TGTGCCAGCAGCTTACTCAGGGGGTCAGATACGCAGTATTTT	CASSLLRGSDTQYF
TRBV6-5	TRBD1	few	16	TRBJ1-2	TGTGCCAGCAGTTACCGAGGACAGGGGTTTAACTATGGCTACACCTTC	CASSYRGQGFNYGYTF
TRBV7-2	TRBD1	many	15	TRBJ2-2	TGTGCCAGCAGCTCCCAGACAGGGACCGCCGGGGAGCTGTTTTTT	CASSSQTGTAGELFF
TRBV6-5	TRBD2	NA	17	TRBJ2-2	TGTGCCAGCAGTTACGAGTCTCTAGCGGGGATCACCGGGGAGCTGTTTTTT	CASSYESLAGITGELFF
TRBV7-9	TRBD1	many	16	TRBJ2-7	TGTGCCAGCAGCTTAGCACTAGGACAGGGAGAGTACGAGCAGTACTTC	CASSLALGQGEYEQYF
TRBV11-2	NA	many	14	TRBJ1-1	TGTGCCAGCAGCCCAAGGGCTTCGGGGACTGAAGCTTTCTTT	CASSPRASGTEAFF
TRBV4-3	NA	many	12	TRBJ2-7	TGCGCCAGCAGCCAAGATTTGGGCGAGCAGTACTTC	CASSQDLGEQYF
TRBV7-3	TRBD1	NA	14	TRBJ1-1	TGTGCCAGCAGCTTTCGGGACAGGGAAACTGAAGCTTTCTTT	CASSFRDRETEAFF
TRBV20-1	NA	many	15	TRBJ2-3	TGCAGTGCTAGAGGGTTAGGCCATCGGACAGATACGCAGTATTTT	CSARGLGHRTDTQYF
TRBV28	NA	few	14	TRBJ1-5	TGTGCCAGCAACGTAGGGCCAAGCAATCAGCCCCAGCATTTT	CASNVGPSNQPQHF
TRBV7-2	TRBD1	many	15	TRBJ2-7	TGTGCCAGCAGCTTCCCGACAGGGGCGGACTACGAGCAGTACTTC	CASSFPTGADYEQYF
TRBV2	TRBD1	many	12	TRBJ1-2	TGTGCCAGCAGTGGGGACAGGGCCTACAACACCTTC	CASSGDRAYNTF
TRBV20-1	TRBD2	few	13	TRBJ2-3	TGCAGTGCTACGGGGGGGAAAGGAGATACGCAGTATTTT	CSATGGKGDTQYF
TRBV6-1	NA	many	13	TRBJ1-1	TGTGCCAGCTCCCGGGGGACGGACACTGAAGCTTTCTTT	CASSRGTDTEAFF
TRBV20-1	NA	many	14	TRBJ1-6	TGCAGTGCTAGAGATAGAGGGGTGCAGTCACCCCTCCACTTT	CSARDRGVQSPLHF
TRBV3-1	NA	many	14	TRBJ2-3	TGTGCCAGCAGTCAGGGACTTGGCACAGATACGCAGTATTTT	CASSQGLGTDTQYF
TRBV19	NA	few	15	TRBJ2-1	TGTGCCAGTAGTAGGGGGACCATATCCTACAATGAGCAGTTCTTC	CASSRGTISYNEQFF
TRBV19	NA	few	12	TRBJ1-1	TGTGCCAGTAGTATCGAACACTCTGAAGCTTTCTTT	CASSIEHSEAFF
TRBV11-2	NA	NA	15	TRBJ1-1	TGTGCCAGCAGCTTATTTGGGGGCTCGATAACTGAAGCTTTCTTT	CASSLFGGSITEAFF
TRBV9	NA	few	15	TRBJ2-1	TGTGCCAGCAGCGCCCCAGGGGCGAGGTACAATGAGCAGTTCTTC	CASSAPGARYNEQFF
TRBV4-2	NA	NA	15	TRBJ2-2	TGTGCCAGCAGCCAAGCGGGTGGGGTCACCGGGGAGCTGTTTTTT	CASSQAGGVTGELFF
TRBV3-1	NA	many	16	TRBJ2-5	TGTGCCAGCAGGCAAGCTGTAGCCACGGGGAGGGAGACCCAGTACTTC	CASRQAVATGRETQYF
TRBV20-1	TRBD2	NA	17	TRBJ2-2	TGCAGTGCCCGAGGGACTAGCGGGAGGGCCGACACCGGGGAGCTGTTTTTT	CSARGTSGRADTGELFF
TRBV5-1	NA	NA	14	TRBJ2-2	TGCGCCAGCAGCCCCCGACTGGGCACCGGGGAGCTGTTTTTT	CASSPRLGTGELFF
TRBV27	NA	NA	14	TRBJ1-2	TGTGCCAGCAGTTTGAGGGGCGGGGGGGATGGCTACACCTTC	CASSLRGGGDGYTF
TRBV6-1	TRBD1	NA	13	TRBJ2-3	TGTGCCAGCAGAAGGGACAGGACAGATACGCAGTATTTT	CASRRDRTDTQYF
TRBV5-1	NA	NA	15	TRBJ1-3	TGCGCCAGCCGAAGAGACCCGAGCTCTGGAAACACCATATATTTT	CASRRDPSSGNTIYF
TRBV4-2	NA	NA	15	TRBJ2-7	TGTGCCAGCAGCCAAGTGGGCCCTCAGGGGTACGAGCAGTACTTC	CASSQVGPQGYEQYF
TRBV6-1	NA	NA	14	TRBJ2-7	TGTGCCAGCAGTGAAGCGGTAAGGGGATACGAGCAGTACTTC	CASSEAVRGYEQYF
TRBV5-5	NA	many	16	TRBJ1-2	TGTGCCAGCAGCTTGTCTTTGAGGAACGCTAACTATGGCTACACCTTC	CASSLSLRNANYGYTF
TRBV29-1	TRBD1	NA	15	TRBJ2-7	TGCAGCGTTGAAACAGGAGACAGGGGGAGATTAGGGCAGTACTTC	CSVETGDRGRLGQYF
TRBV7-2	NA	many	15	TRBJ2-2	TGTGCCAGCAGCTTAGCGGGGGCTTACACCGGGGAGCTGTTTTTT	CASSLAGAYTGELFF
TRBV6-2/TRBV6-3	NA	few	12	TRBJ2-2	TGTGCCAGCAGCCCAACCTACGGGGAGCTGTTTTTT	CASSPTYGELFF
TRBV19	NA	few	13	TRBJ1-1	TGTGCCAGTATCCCGCCGGGGACCACTGAAGCTTTCTTT	CASIPPGTTEAFF
TRBV12-3/TRBV12-4	NA	NA	15	TRBJ2-3	TGTGCCAGCAGTGCTAGACAGATGAGCACAGATACGCAGTATTTT	CASSARQMSTDTQYF
TRBV7-9	NA	few	16	TRBJ2-2	TGTGCCAGCAACCTAGCCGCGGCTCACGGCACCGGGGAGCTGTTTTTT	CASNLAAAHGTGELFF
TRBV20-1	NA	NA	14	TRBJ2-3	TGCAGTGCGGAACGAACTCGGGCGGCGGATACGCAGTATTTT	CSAERTRAADTQYF
TRBV7-6	NA	few	15	TRBJ1-5	TGTGCCAGCAGCTTAGGGCTCGGGGTGGGGCAGCCCCAGCATTTT	CASSLGLGVGQPQHF